The entry that follows covers one TCR beta chain sequence. V lost 5 bases and J 4 bases, leaving 14 bases between the germline ends. CDR3 length: 14 residues. The germline gives CDR1 SGHTS, CDR2 YDEGEE. This sample stems from a study of blood T cell repertoires in COVID-19. For the study at large: Samples taken during acute and convalescent COVID-19 were collected in the United States, Italy and Spain. PBMCs, B-cell-depleted T cells, or T cells were the source of the cDNA or gDNA that made up the material.

The authors' processing: Counts of nucleated cells, estimated from reference gene primer amplification, were obtained. The table came from immunoSEQ multiplex PCR; TCRdb's copy has only in-frame clones and leaves some out. V and J calls and clone size come straight from that table; D and trimming were deduced from the DNA. The sample includes more than 140,000 clones, 84% seen only once; the top ten take 7.2%. Sequenced: peripheral blood. The receptor's source is a woman aged 45-65 years in a cohort sampled during active or convalescent COVID-19. The chain combines TRBV5-8 with TRBJ2-3; D might be TRBD1 (7 bases). The CDR3 is CASRSGGRPDTQYF. In nucleotides, the CDR3 is TGTGCCAGCAGATCAGGGGGGAGACCAGATACGCAGTATTTT.